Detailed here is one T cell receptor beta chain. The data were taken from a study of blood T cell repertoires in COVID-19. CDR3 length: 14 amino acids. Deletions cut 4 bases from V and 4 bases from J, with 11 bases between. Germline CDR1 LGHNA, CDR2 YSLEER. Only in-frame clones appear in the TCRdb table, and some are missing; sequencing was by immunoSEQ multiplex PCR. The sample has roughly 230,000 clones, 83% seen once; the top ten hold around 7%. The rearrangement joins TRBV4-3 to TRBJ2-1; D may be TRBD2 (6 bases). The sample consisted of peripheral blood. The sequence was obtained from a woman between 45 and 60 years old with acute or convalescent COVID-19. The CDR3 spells CASSRGTGYNEQFF. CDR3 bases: TGCGCCAGCAGCCGCGGGACTGGATACAATGAGCAGTTCTTC.